This paragraph covers one T cell receptor beta chain sequence. Its antigen is not identified. This sample is drawn from a study of relationships among human T cell subsets. Regarding the study as a whole: Over 55% of CD8+ cytotoxic sequences were in clones over 100 reads; regulatory and Th2 had few.

The CDR3 length is 17 residues. Unmatched junction bases numbered 10, after V lost 4 bases and J lost 3 bases. Germline values: CDR1 LGHNA, CDR2 YSLEER. TCR alpha and beta CDR3s were amplified from mRNA by semiquantitative ARM-PCR. ARM-PCR used tagged nested gene-specific primers, then communal superprimers for exponential amplification. Before the second round, exonuclease removed the nested primers. TCRdb independently ran MiXCR on the multiplex PCR reads; one entry per CDR3 protein. This sample has about 2,900 distinct CDR3 sequences, with approximately 84% found just once. Material: total T cells sorted from blood. The TCR originated in a man aged 35 to 55 in good health. The chain employs TRBV4-3 and TRBJ2-3, with 10 nucleotides matching TRBD2. Written as DNA, the CDR3 is TGCGCCAGCAGCCTCGGAGTTCTAGCGGGAGAGACAGATACGCAGTATTTT. This translates into CASSLGVLAGETDTQYF.